This passage covers 24 T cell receptor beta chains from one sample sequenced in a study of T cell responses to AZD1222 COVID-19 vaccine. The data were produced by immunoSEQ multiplex PCR, yet TCRdb's version contains in-frame clones alone and is incomplete. The data hold 120,000 to 150,000 clones, with roughly nine tenths observed a single time. The sequences come from peripheral blood, collected 28 days after the second dose of the MenACWY control vaccine. All receptors derive from an adult who received the MenACWY meningococcal vaccine as a control.

The genes are TRBV19 and TRBJ1-1; TRBD1 agrees at 11 bases. This CDR3 region has 15 residues. V dropped 5 bases and J dropped 4; count of bases not matched to a gene: 6. Germline CDR1 is LNHDA and CDR2 is SQIVND (reference sequence). CDR3 sequence: CASSLRTGGSTEAFF. In DNA form, the CDR3 reads TGTGCCAGTAGTCTCCGGACAGGGGGCAGCACTGAAGCTTTCTTT. The full variable domain, rest sourced from reference TRBV19 and TRBJ1-1, is DGGITQSPKYLFRKEGQNVTLSCEQNLNHDAMYWYRQDPGQGLRLIYYSQIVNDFQKGDIAEGYSVSREKKESFPLTVTSAQKNPTAFYLCASSLRTGGSTEAFFGQGTRLTVV.

The chain employs TRBV12-3 or TRBV12-4 and TRBJ1-5; D ambiguous. The CDR3 length is 13 residues. Trimming removed 7 bases from V and 4 bases from J, with 11 bases in between. CDR3 region: CASTLGVNQPQHF. In nucleotides, the CDR3 is TGTGCCAGCACCCTTGGGGTGAATCAGCCCCAGCATTTT.

V is TRBV5-6 and J is TRBJ2-2, with 8 nucleotides matching TRBD2. With V trimmed by 4 bases and J by 2 bases, 7 bases remained unmatched. The CDR3 consists of 16 residues. In germline, CDR1 is SGHDT, CDR2 YYEEEE. CDR3 amino acids: CASSGGLADNTGELFF. The CDR3 DNA is TGTGCCAGCAGCGGAGGACTAGCCGACAACACCGGGGAGCTGTTTTTT.

Only a few counts were recorded for this clone. The chain is built from TRBV12-3 or TRBV12-4 and TRBJ1-3; D not certain. V gave up 2 bases and J gave up 4 bases, with 6 bases separating them. The CDR3 totals 13 residues. This chain's CDR3 is CASSLKVGNTIYF. In DNA form, the CDR3 reads TGTGCCAGCAGTTTAAAGGTCGGAAACACCATATATTTT.

This chain joins TRBV19 and TRBJ1-5; D is unresolved. The CDR3 is made up of 16 amino acids. Germline V lookup: CDR1 LNHDA, CDR2 SQIVND (reference sequence). V lost 8 bases to trimming and J lost 3 bases, with 20 bases between them. CDR3 coding DNA: TGTGCCAGTCACCCCTCCGGGCCTGGACCCAATCAGCCCCAGCATTTT. Translating gives CASHPSGPGPNQPQHF.

The chain links TRBV6-2 or TRBV6-3 to TRBJ2-1; TRBD2 agrees at 9 bases. Germline CDR1 is MNHEY and CDR2 is SVGEGT. The CDR3 length is 16 residues. J was trimmed by 5 bases and V by 4 bases; bases with no gene match: 9. CDR3 amino acids: CASSSVSGRLHNEQFF. For the CDR3, the DNA is TGTGCCAGCAGTTCCGTTAGCGGGAGACTCCACAATGAGCAGTTCTTC.

The chain uses TRBV5-1 and TRBJ2-2; D may correspond to TRBD1 or TRBD2 (5 bases each). Germline loops: CDR1 SGHRS, CDR2 YFSETQ. The ends were cut back, 4 bases at V and 14 bases at J, with 18 bases in the middle. The CDR3 runs 13 residues. CDR3 region: CASSLAGAEGLFF. The CDR3 nucleotides read TGCGCCAGCAGCCTGGCCGGGGCCGAGGGACTGTTTTTT.

This chain uses TRBV29-1 with TRBJ2-2; D is uncertain. Germline lookup yields CDR1 SQVTM and CDR2 ANQGSEA. Trimming took off 6 bases at V and 2 bases at J, with 13 bases between the two ends. This CDR3 has 14 amino acids. The CDR3 is CSVLTGTNTGELFF. DNA of the CDR3: TGCAGCGTCCTCACTGGAACTAACACCGGGGAGCTGTTTTTT.

This chain uses TRBV19 with TRBJ2-7; the D is unclear. This CDR3 is built from 12 residues. V lost 3 bases and J lost 2, with 5 bases in between. CDR1 LNHDA and CDR2 SQIVND come from the germline V gene (reference sequence). Here the CDR3 DNA reads TGTGCCAGTAGTATCGGTCCCTACGAGCAGTACTTC. This sequence encodes CASSIGPYEQYF.

CDR3 sequence reads: CASSAGEQYF. DNA for the CDR3: TGTGCCAGCAGTGCTGGCGAGCAGTACTTC. The rearrangement joins TRBV25-1 to TRBJ2-7; D is undetermined. Trimming removed 4 bases at V and 6 bases at J, with 4 bases between. Germline V lookup: CDR1 MGHDK, CDR2 SYGVNS. This CDR3 is built from 10 residues.

This clone came up once. The chain has TRBV9 and TRBJ2-1; tentative D call: TRBD1 (6 bases). Germline-derived CDR1 and CDR2 are SGDLS and YYNGEE. This CDR3 has 14 amino acids. The V end was cut by 0 bases, the J end by 5 bases, with 9 bases between. CDR3 protein: CASSVGQAHNEQFF. The DNA for the CDR3 is TGTGCCAGCAGCGTAGGACAGGCCCACAATGAGCAGTTCTTC. Looking up the rest from reference TRBV9 and TRBJ2-1 gives the full variable domain: DSGVTQTPKHLITATGQRVTLRCSPRSGDLSVYWYQQSLDQGLQFLIQYYNGEERAKGNILERFSAQQFPDLHSELNLSSLELGDSALYFCASSVGQAHNEQFFGPGTRLTVL.

As to this clone: One junction end disagrees with the germline gene, perhaps due to a read error. V is TRBV7-7 and J is TRBJ2-3; TRBD2 matches at 9 bases. This CDR3 has 19 residues. CDR1 and CDR2 from the germline V gene are SSHAT and FNYEAQ (reference sequence). DNA for the CDR3: TGTGCTAGCAGCTTAGCGGGGGTCGGGCGCGGCGCTAGCACAGATACGCAGTATTTT. Amino acid sequence: CASSLAGVGRGASTDTQYF.

The chain couples TRBV3-1 (or the pseudogene TRBV3-2) to TRBJ1-6; a weak D match, TRBD1 (5 bases). Germline-derived CDR1 and CDR2 are LGHDT and YNNKEL (reference sequence). V shed 4 bases and J shed 3 bases, with 10 bases lying between them. The CDR3 extends over 15 amino acids. The CDR3 bases are TGTGCCAGCAGCCCCGGACAAAACTATAATTCACCCCTCCACTTT. Translating it yields CASSPGQNYNSPLHF.

The rearrangement uses TRBV7-2 and TRBJ2-7, with D possibly matching TRBD2 (5 bases). Trimming took 1 base from V and 0 from J, leaving 13 bases between them. Germline V gene lookup returns CDR1 SGHTA and CDR2 FQGNSA. The CDR3 runs 16 residues. CDR3 nucleotides: TGTGCCAGCAGCTTAGGGGAGACGATAAGCTCCTACGAGCAGTACTTC. This sequence encodes CASSLGETISSYEQYF.

V gene TRBV3-1 (or the pseudogene TRBV3-2) combines with J gene TRBJ1-1; D is unresolved. The germline CDR1 and CDR2 sequences are LGHDT and YNNKEL (reference sequence). This CDR3 region has 13 residues. The V end was cut by 4 bases, the J end by 2 bases, with 8 bases between. This CDR3 is CASSLDTNTEAFF. CDR3 in DNA: TGTGCCAGCAGCCTCGACACTAACACTGAAGCTTTCTTT.

The chain has TRBV7-6 and TRBJ2-3, with 7 bases identical to TRBD1. This CDR3 contains 16 residues. Looked up from germline, CDR1 is SGHVS and CDR2 is FNYEAQ. J lost 0 bases, V lost 5 bases, and 8 bases had no gene match. The CDR3 DNA is TGTGCCAGCAGCCCCCGACAGGGCCTAAGCACAGATACGCAGTATTTT. It yields the protein CASSPRQGLSTDTQYF.

The chain has TRBV19 and TRBJ1-5; 7 nucleotides line up with TRBD1. V lost 6 bases to trimming and J lost 1 base; unmatched junction nucleotides: 6. CDR3 size: 15 residues. Germline CDR1 LNHDA, CDR2 SQIVND (reference sequence). The CDR3 spells CASRPQGVSNQPQHF. The CDR3, as DNA: TGTGCCAGTAGGCCCCAGGGGGTAAGCAATCAGCCCCAGCATTTT.

This chain links TRBV12-3 or TRBV12-4 with TRBJ2-5; no reliable D call. This CDR3 region has 12 residues. Deletions cut 8 bases from V and 9 bases from J, with 16 bases between. The CDR3 sequence is CASLSPSGAQYF. CDR3 nucleotides: TGTGCCAGCTTGTCGCCCTCTGGGGCCCAGTACTTC.

The chain carries TRBV6-1 and TRBJ1-5; D remains ambiguous. V lost 6 bases to trimming and J lost 4 bases, with 16 bases between them. The V gene's germline CDR1 is MNHNS and CDR2 SASEGT. The CDR3 runs 15 residues. CDR3 residues: CASRLYNTENQPQHF. Written as DNA, the CDR3 is TGTGCCAGCAGACTCTATAACACGGAAAATCAGCCCCAGCATTTT.

This rearrangement joins TRBV4-3 to TRBJ2-5; 8 nucleotides line up with TRBD1. V shed 4 bases and J 2 bases; nucleotides not matched to a gene: 3. The length of the CDR3 is 14 residues. Germline V gene sequence: CDR1 LGHNA, CDR2 YSLEER. The CDR3 spells CASSPGQGQETQYF. The CDR3 DNA reads as TGCGCCAGCAGCCCCGGACAGGGTCAAGAGACCCAGTACTTC.

This sequence joins TRBV6-2 or TRBV6-3 and TRBJ1-4; D gene uncertain. V gave up 4 bases and J gave up 4 bases, with 10 bases separating them. CDR3 length equals 14 residues. Germline V lookup: CDR1 MNHEY, CDR2 SVGEGT. Here the CDR3 reads CASSSGPNNEKLFF. The CDR3 nucleotides read TGTGCCAGCAGTTCCGGACCAAATAATGAAAAACTGTTTTTT.

V usage is TRBV29-1 and J usage is TRBJ2-3; D remains ambiguous. The CDR3 loop spans 13 amino acids. The germline CDR1 and CDR2 sequences are SQVTM and ANQGSEA. The V end was cut by 1 base, the J end by 4 bases, with 9 bases between. The CDR3 spells CSVEVLVADTQYF. DNA of the CDR3: TGCAGCGTTGAAGTCCTAGTAGCAGATACGCAGTATTTT.

J is TRBJ1-2 and V is TRBV28, with D possibly being TRBD1 (5 bases). CDR1 is MDHEN, CDR2 SYDVKM, per germline. V was clipped by 6 bases and J by 7 bases, with 12 bases between them. This CDR3 is built from 12 residues. For the CDR3, the DNA is TGTGCCAGCAGCTCGCTGGGGCGTGGCTACACCTTC. Residues: CASSSLGRGYTF.

The chain recombines TRBV29-1 with TRBJ1-4, with TRBD1 matching 10 bases. Germline loops: CDR1 SQVTM, CDR2 ANQGSEA. CDR3 length: 13 amino acids. V trimming: 6 bases; J trimming: 6 bases; junction bases outside the gene matches: 4. As DNA, the CDR3 is TGCAGCGTCCGGACAGGGGGGGATGAAAAACTGTTTTTT. This gives the protein CSVRTGGDEKLFF.